This T cell receptor (beta chain) emerged from a study of T-cell memory formation after mild COVID-19. At the level of the study: Largely, TCR clusters stayed within a single donor.

This clonotype was seen more than once but under ten times. What it binds is not known. TCRdb itself ran the 5' RACE reads through MiXCR, one entry per CDR3 protein. The sample lists a few hundred thousand distinct CDR3 sequences, 20% to 25% occurring once. General study results and limits: The authors did not confirm SARS-CoV-2 specificity of second-wave clones peaking day 37. Contracting clones localized mainly to CM and EM when CD4+ and mainly to EMRA when CD8+.

CDR3 length equals 16 residues. V gave up 6 bases and J gave up 9 bases; unmatched junction bases: 16. Germline lookup yields CDR1 MNHEY and CDR2 SVGAGI. Sequenced: PBMCs or a T cell subset sorted from them (not recorded which). The clonotype was recovered from a man between 18 and 35 years old who had mild COVID-19 (a few samples of this study predate the infection). Cell type and time point are not known. V and J are TRBV6-5 and TRBJ2-4; 8 bases match TRBD2. The CDR3 here is CASRKDVSVAGGIQYF. DNA for the CDR3: TGTGCCAGCAGAAAAGACGTAAGCGTGGCGGGAGGCATTCAGTACTTC.